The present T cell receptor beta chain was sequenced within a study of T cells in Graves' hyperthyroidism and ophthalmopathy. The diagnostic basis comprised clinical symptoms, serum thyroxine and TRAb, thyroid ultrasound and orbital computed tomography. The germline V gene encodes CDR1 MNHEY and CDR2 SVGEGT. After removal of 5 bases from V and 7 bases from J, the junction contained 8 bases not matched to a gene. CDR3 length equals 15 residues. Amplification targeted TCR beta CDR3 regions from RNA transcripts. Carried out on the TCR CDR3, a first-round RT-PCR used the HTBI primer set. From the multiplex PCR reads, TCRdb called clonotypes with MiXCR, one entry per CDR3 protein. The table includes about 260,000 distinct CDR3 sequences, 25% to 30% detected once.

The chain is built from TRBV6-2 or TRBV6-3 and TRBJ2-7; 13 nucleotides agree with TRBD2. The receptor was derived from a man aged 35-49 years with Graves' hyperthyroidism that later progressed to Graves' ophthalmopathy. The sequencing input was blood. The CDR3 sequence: CASSAWTSGSKEQYF. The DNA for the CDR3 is TGTGCCAGCAGTGCCTGGACTAGCGGGAGTAAGGAGCAGTACTTC.